This TCR beta chain was sequenced during a study of T cell responses to AZD1222 COVID-19 vaccine. Study overall: Second-dose groups at about 4 or about 12 weeks were pooled. Broader study findings: In all cases, repertoires were sampled only after the peak T cell response. Most donors were white British, females outnumbered males, and clonal diversity was possibly underestimated. Targeting of unmutated variant regions was reportedly seen in nearly half of spike-specific TCRs.

With regard to this clone: Its specificity is not known.

Using immunoSEQ multiplex PCR, the repertoire was profiled, and TCRdb retains in-frame clones only, with some absent. In the table there are 130,000 to 150,000 clones, 70% to 90% of which are singletons. Germline V CDR1 and CDR2: MNHEY, SMNVEV (reference sequence). CDR3 length: 13 residues. Trimming took 7 bases from V and 7 from J; bases not matched to a gene: 8. The rearrangement joins TRBV27 to TRBJ1-1, with 8 bases fitting TRBD1. The TCR originated in an adult in good health. This sample comprised peripheral blood, obtained on day 0 of AZD1222 vaccination. CDR3 in DNA: TGTGCCAGCAACCAAGCAGGGGGCTTTGAAGCTTTCTTT. It is translated as CASNQAGGFEAFF.